This T cell receptor beta chain stems from a study of blood T cell repertoires in COVID-19. Study overall: Italy, Spain and the United States were the sources of the convalescent and acute COVID-19 samples.

The germline CDR1 and CDR2 sequences are LGHNA and YSLEER. CDR3 size: 15 residues. V was pared by 0 bases and J by 4 bases, with 12 bases between. Measured with immunoSEQ multiplex PCR; TCRdb has only the in-frame clones, and not every one. The sample shows roughly 500,000 clones, approximately 88% of them seen only once. Sequencing was done on a sample of PBMCs or T cells enriched from blood (not recorded which). The V and J genes are TRBV4-3 and TRBJ1-2; D is unclear. The clonotype was recovered from a woman aged 40 to 50 who had recovered from COVID-19. CDR3: CASSQEAGNPYGYTF. CDR3 DNA sequence: TGCGCCAGCAGCCAAGAGGCAGGAAACCCCTATGGCTACACCTTC.